Each of the 19 T cell receptor beta chains below was sequenced from the same sample in a study of T-cell memory formation after mild COVID-19. Each CDR3 protein is one row after TCRdb ran MiXCR on the 5' RACE reads. Among more than 100,000 distinct CDR3 sequences listed, about a sixth were seen once. Sequenced: PBMCs or a T cell subset sorted from them (not recorded which). These receptors came from a man aged 18 to 30 who had mild COVID-19 (a few samples of this study predate the infection). Cell type and time point are not known.

This clonotype has a handful of counts. The rearrangement links TRBV5-1 to TRBJ2-1, with a possible D match to TRBD2 (5 bases). Per the germline V gene, CDR1 is SGHRS and CDR2 is YFSETQ. The V end was cut by 4 bases, the J end by 12 bases, with 14 bases between. The CDR3 loop spans 12 amino acids. The CDR3 DNA is TGCGCCAGCAGCACCGACGAAGGAGGGCAGTTCTTC. Protein: CASSTDEGGQFF.

In its sample, this clonotype was seen a few times. The rearrangement links TRBV3-1 to TRBJ1-5; D is unresolved. The V end lost 4 bases, the J end lost 4 bases, and 5 bases lay between the germline ends. Looked up from germline, CDR1 is LGHDT and CDR2 is YNNKEL (reference sequence). The CDR3 has 12 amino acids. This CDR3 reads CASSRTNQPQHF. The DNA of the CDR3 is TGTGCCAGCAGCCGAACGAATCAGCCCCAGCATTTT.

This clonotype was picked up a small number of times. The rearrangement uses TRBV20-1 and TRBJ2-3; no clear D gene. The CDR3 has 14 residues. Germline CDR1 reads DFQATT; CDR2 reads SNEGSKA (reference sequence). Trimming removed 2 bases from V and 11 bases from J, with 20 bases in between. The CDR3, as DNA: TGCAGTGCTAGACCCCACCCTTTTATTGTGTGGCAGTATTTT. Its translation is CSARPHPFIVWQYF.

The chain couples TRBV6-2 or TRBV6-3 to TRBJ2-7, with D uncertain. Trimming removed 2 bases at V and 2 bases at J, with 7 bases between. Looked up from germline, CDR1 is MNHEY and CDR2 is SVGEGT. The CDR3 consists of 13 residues. CDR3 coding DNA: TGTGCCAGCAGTTACCAACAGACCTACGAGCAGTACGTC. Amino acid sequence: CASSYQQTYEQYV.

This clonotype showed up just a few times. The chain combines TRBV5-1 with TRBJ2-5; 11 positions match TRBD1. With 4 bases clipped from V and 1 base from J, the junction kept 3 bases outside the gene matches. Germline CDR1 and CDR2: SGHRS and YFSETQ. The CDR3 loop spans 15 amino acids. The CDR3 DNA is TGCGCCAGCAGCCCGGGACAGGGGGTCCAAGAGACCCAGTACTTC. It codes for CASSPGQGVQETQYF.

This clonotype has a handful of counts. The V gene is TRBV12-3 or TRBV12-4, the J gene TRBJ2-1; tentative D call: TRBD1 (6 bases). The CDR3 is 13 residues long. V lost 5 bases to trimming and J lost 15 bases, with 20 bases between them. The CDR3: CASSLSLDRLPFF. As DNA, the CDR3 is TGTGCCAGCAGTCTCTCACTAGACAGGTTACCGTTCTTC.

This clonotype has just a few counts. The rearrangement uses TRBV7-9 and TRBJ2-2; no clear D. The CDR3 totals 15 residues. Germline V gives CDR1 SEHNR, CDR2 FQNEAQ (reference sequence). Trimming stripped 1 base from V and 4 bases from J, with 10 bases between. The CDR3 coding sequence is TGTGCCAGCAGCTTAGGTGGCAGCGTCACCGGGGAGCTGTTTTTT. Translation: CASSLGGSVTGELFF.

This chain links TRBV12-3 or TRBV12-4 with TRBJ2-7; maybe TRBD2 (5 bases). The CDR3 runs 13 residues. The ends were cut back, 6 bases at V and 6 bases at J, with 15 bases in the middle. The CDR3: CASRRGGYGEQYF. CDR3 in DNA: TGTGCCAGCAGACGCGGAGGATACGGCGAGCAGTACTTC.

This clonotype was detected many times. The J gene is TRBJ2-7, the V gene TRBV7-8; TRBD1 matches at 12 bases. With V trimmed by 5 bases and J by 4 bases, 9 bases remained unmatched. Germline assignment: CDR1 SGHVS and CDR2 FQNEAQ. This CDR3 has 16 residues. CDR3 DNA: TGTGCCAGCAGCGCGGGGGGGACAGGGGGCTTTTACGAGCAGTACTTC. Translating it yields CASSAGGTGGFYEQYF.

This clonotype was found a few times. This chain connects TRBV28 to TRBJ2-7, with 7 bases identical to TRBD1. The CDR3 spans 14 residues. V shed 5 bases, J shed 3 bases, and the junction held 7 bases outside the gene matches. CDR1 is MDHEN and CDR2 is SYDVKM in the germline V gene. The CDR3: CASSPDRVNYEQYV. Here the CDR3 DNA reads TGTGCCAGCAGTCCCGACAGGGTTAACTACGAGCAGTACGTC.

The chain couples TRBV6-6 to TRBJ1-2; 7 bases are shared with TRBD1. The V and J ends lost 7 bases and 5 bases, in that order; junction bases with no gene match: 7. Germline V gene data show CDR1 as MNHNY and CDR2 as SVGAGI (reference sequence). This CDR3 is 13 amino acids long. The CDR3 region is CASTETGEYGYTF. The CDR3 nucleotides are TGTGCCAGCACCGAAACAGGGGAGTATGGCTACACCTTC.

This clonotype showed up many times. The V gene is TRBV12-3 or TRBV12-4, the J gene TRBJ2-2; 8 bases map to TRBD1. V lost 7 bases and J lost 6; bases outside the gene matches: 7. The CDR3 is made up of 14 amino acids. The CDR3 reads CASTWTGRPGELFF. In nucleotides, the CDR3 is TGTGCCAGCACCTGGACAGGGCGGCCCGGGGAGCTGTTTTTT.

This clonotype was detected a few times. The chain has TRBV7-2 and TRBJ2-7; D is undetermined. V was shortened by 3 bases and J by 0 bases, with 6 bases between the two germline ends. This CDR3 comprises 13 residues. Germline CDR1 is SGHTA and CDR2 is FQGNSA. Here the CDR3 DNA reads TGTGCCAGCAGCTTTGGTAGCTCCTACGAGCAGTACGTC. It translates to CASSFGSSYEQYV.

The V and J genes are TRBV30 and TRBJ1-4, with a tentative D call TRBD1 (6 bases). V gave up 7 bases and J gave up 6 bases, with 18 bases separating them. CDR1 is GTSNPN, CDR2 SVGIG, per germline (reference sequence). This CDR3 has 14 residues. CDR3 nucleotides: TGTGCCTCCACAGGGTTGGGGGCATATGAAAAACTGTTTTTT. Translating it yields CASTGLGAYEKLFF. The full variable domain, completed using reference TRBV30 and TRBJ1-4, is SQTIHQWPATLVQPVGSPLSLECTVEGTSNPNLYWYRQAAGRGLQLLFYSVGIGQISSEVPQNLSASRPQDRQFILSSKKLLLSDSGFYLCASTGLGAYEKLFFGSGTQLSVL.

This clonotype was detected a few times. The rearrangement links TRBV4-3 to TRBJ2-3; D remains ambiguous. The germline CDR1 and CDR2 sequences are LGHNA and YSLEER. The CDR3 has 13 amino acids. V lost 0 bases, J lost 3 bases, and 4 bases lay in between. CDR3 sequence (DNA): TGCGCCAGCAGCCAAGAGACTACAGATACGCAGTATTTT. This gives the protein CASSQETTDTQYF.

The chain carries TRBV10-3 and TRBJ1-2, with D unclear. V shed 2 bases and J shed 2 bases, with 6 bases lying between them. Germline V gene lookup returns CDR1 ENHRY and CDR2 SYGVKD. CDR3 size: 13 residues. The CDR3 is CAISEGGNYGYTF. The CDR3 DNA is TGTGCCATCAGTGAGGGAGGCAACTATGGCTACACCTTC.

The chain joins TRBV6-2 or TRBV6-3 to TRBJ2-3; D call uncertain. The CDR3 contains 16 residues. Germline V gene lookup returns CDR1 MNHEY and CDR2 SVGEGT. The V end was cut by 5 bases, the J end by 2 bases, with 17 bases between. Here the CDR3 DNA reads TGTGCCAGCAGTACGGGTCTCACCGCTTCCACAGATACGCAGTATTTT. Translating it yields CASSTGLTASTDTQYF.

This clonotype was seen a few times. V usage is TRBV6-5 and J usage is TRBJ2-1; TRBD2 agrees at 9 bases. The germline CDR1 and CDR2 sequences are MNHEY and SVGAGI. The CDR3 extends over 13 amino acids. V gave up 8 bases and J gave up 6 bases; unmatched junction bases: 5. CDR3 residues: CASRGTSPNEQFF. The DNA for the CDR3 is TGTGCCAGCCGAGGGACTAGCCCCAATGAGCAGTTCTTC.

This clonotype was seen a few times. The limits of the CDR3 on the DNA are not certain, so only TCRdb's listed CDR3 is given. The chain recombines TRBV21-1 with TRBJ2-7; TRBD2 is the table's D call, not checked against the DNA. TRBV21-1 is a pseudogene. A total of 21 residues make up the CDR3, ends included. CDR3 protein: CASSKALWASGACIYSYEQYV.